This TCR beta chain is from a study of cytotoxic CD8 clonotypes in ibrutinib-treated CLL. The V end was cut by 4 bases, the J end by 5 bases, with 17 bases between. The CDR3 totals 14 residues. CDR1 is GTSNPN and CDR2 is SVGIG in the germline V gene (reference sequence). The method was immunoSEQ multiplex PCR; TCRdb's version includes in-frame clones alone and lacks a portion of them. Of some 76,000 clones in the sample, less than 85% were seen once. Source: PBMCs, taken after 24 months of ibrutinib treatment. The rearrangement joins TRBV30 to TRBJ1-1; D remains ambiguous. The TCR sequence derives from a human donor with chronic lymphocytic leukemia. CDR3 sequence: CAWIPLWGDTEAFF. In DNA form, the CDR3 reads TGTGCCTGGATCCCCCTATGGGGTGATACTGAAGCTTTCTTT.